This T cell receptor beta chain derives from a study of identical twins. Study-level points and caveats: The study found weaker excess twin sharing in beta out-of-frame sequences.

This clonotype turned up a few times. The antigen is unknown. TCRdb called the 5' RACE reads again in MiXCR, with one record for every CDR3 protein. The sample has some 630,000 distinct CDR3 sequences; 7.1% are singletons. This sample also appeared in a second study, on yellow fever vaccine responses in identical twins.

The TCR sequence derives from a woman younger than 35 in good health. Sequencing input: PBMCs.

For the CDR3, the DNA is TGTGCCAGCAGTCCTATACGGGACGGGGAGACCCAGTACTTC. Its protein is CASSPIRDGETQYF. V gene TRBV12-3 or TRBV12-4 combines with J gene TRBJ2-5; D may be TRBD1 or TRBD2 (5 bases each). The CDR3 runs 14 residues. The V and J ends lost 5 bases and 5 bases respectively, with 15 bases between them.